The present T cell receptor (beta chain) was sequenced within a study of OX40 agonist ivuxolimab in advanced cancers. Study overall: All patients had ivuxolimab intravenously every 2 weeks at 0.01 to 10 mg/kg. Overall study findings and caveats: At 0.1 to 3.0 mg/kg, CD4+ and CD8+ blood T cells expanded clonally by week 6.

CDR1 is ENHRY and CDR2 is SYGVKD in the germline V gene. The CDR3 is 18 residues long. V lost 4 bases, J lost 0 bases, and 5 bases stayed unmatched. Points on this clone: What it binds is unknown.

TCRdb's copy holds only in-frame clones and misses some; the assay was immunoSEQ multiplex PCR. Among 60,000 to 85,000 clones listed, roughly 84% were seen once. The sample consisted of CD4+ or CD8+ T cells sorted from blood, taken in a trial of the OX40 agonist ivuxolimab. This chain links TRBV10-3 with TRBJ2-1; 14 bases agree with TRBD2. This clonotype originated in an adult with an advanced solid tumor such as melanoma, head and neck, liver or kidney cancer. CDR3 in DNA: TGTGCCATCAGTGCGACTAGCGGGAGGGTCAGCTCCTACAATGAGCAGTTCTTC. It translates to CAISATSGRVSSYNEQFF.